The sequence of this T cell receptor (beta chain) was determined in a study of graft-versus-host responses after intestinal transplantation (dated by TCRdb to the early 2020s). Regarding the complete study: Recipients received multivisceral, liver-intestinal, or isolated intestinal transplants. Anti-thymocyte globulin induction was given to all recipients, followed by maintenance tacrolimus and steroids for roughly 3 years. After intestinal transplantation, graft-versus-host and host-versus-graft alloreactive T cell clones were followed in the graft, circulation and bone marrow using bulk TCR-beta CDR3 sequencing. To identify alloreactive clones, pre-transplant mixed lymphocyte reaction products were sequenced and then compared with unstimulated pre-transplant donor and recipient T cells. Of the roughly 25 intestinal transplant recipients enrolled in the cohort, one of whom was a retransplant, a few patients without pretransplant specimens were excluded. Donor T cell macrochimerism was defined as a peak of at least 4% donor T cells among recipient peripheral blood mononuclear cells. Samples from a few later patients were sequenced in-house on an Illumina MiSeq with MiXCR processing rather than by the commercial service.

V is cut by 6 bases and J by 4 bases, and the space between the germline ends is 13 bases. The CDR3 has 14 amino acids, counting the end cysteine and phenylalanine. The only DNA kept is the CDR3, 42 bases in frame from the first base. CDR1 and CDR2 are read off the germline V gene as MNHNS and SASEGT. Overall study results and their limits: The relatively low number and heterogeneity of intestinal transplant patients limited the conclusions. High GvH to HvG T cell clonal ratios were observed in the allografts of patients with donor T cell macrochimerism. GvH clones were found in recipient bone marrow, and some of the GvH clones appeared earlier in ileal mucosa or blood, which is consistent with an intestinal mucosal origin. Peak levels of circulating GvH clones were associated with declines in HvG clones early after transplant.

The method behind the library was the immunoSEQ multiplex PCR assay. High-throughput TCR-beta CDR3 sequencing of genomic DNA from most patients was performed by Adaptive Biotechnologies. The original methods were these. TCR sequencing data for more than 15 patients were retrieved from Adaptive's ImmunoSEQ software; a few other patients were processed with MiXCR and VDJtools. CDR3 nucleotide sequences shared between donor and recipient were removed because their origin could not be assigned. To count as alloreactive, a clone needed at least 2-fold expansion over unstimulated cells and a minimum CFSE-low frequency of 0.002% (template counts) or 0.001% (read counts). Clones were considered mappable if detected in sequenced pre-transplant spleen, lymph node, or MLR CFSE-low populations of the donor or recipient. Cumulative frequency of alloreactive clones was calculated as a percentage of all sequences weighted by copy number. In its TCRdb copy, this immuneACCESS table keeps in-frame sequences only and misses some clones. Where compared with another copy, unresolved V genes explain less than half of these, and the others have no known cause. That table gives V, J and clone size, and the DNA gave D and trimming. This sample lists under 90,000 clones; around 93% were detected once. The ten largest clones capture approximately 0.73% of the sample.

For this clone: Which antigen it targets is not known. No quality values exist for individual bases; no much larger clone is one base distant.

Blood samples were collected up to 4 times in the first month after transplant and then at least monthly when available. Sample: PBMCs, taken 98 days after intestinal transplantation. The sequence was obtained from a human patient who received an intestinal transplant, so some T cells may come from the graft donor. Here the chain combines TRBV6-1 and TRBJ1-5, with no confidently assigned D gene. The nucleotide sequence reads TGTGCCAGCAGAGAGCGGCTGATGAATCAGCCCCAGCATTTT. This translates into CASRERLMNQPQHF.